This T cell receptor beta chain was identified in a study of T cells in Graves' hyperthyroidism and ophthalmopathy. Turning to the study itself: Staff took peripheral blood when the initial diagnosis was made, before any treatment began. Study-wide points: Median prediction lead before ophthalmopathy onset was 6.5 months with the model.

The TCR beta CDR3 regions underwent amplification using RNA transcripts as the source. RT-PCR in the first round (using the HTBI primer set) targeted the TCR CDR3. TCRdb recomputed calls from the multiplex PCR reads with MiXCR, one row per CDR3 protein. The table has about 250,000 distinct CDR3 sequences, roughly a quarter seen once. The germline gives CDR1 MDHEN, CDR2 SYDVKM. The CDR3 contains 14 residues. This clonotype showed up many times. The antigen is not known. The junction shows a germline mismatch at one end, possibly a read error. Sequencing input: blood. The V and J genes are TRBV28 and TRBJ2-7; 12 positions agree with TRBD2. The TCR comes from a woman between 40 and 50 years old with Graves' ophthalmopathy. CDR3 protein: CASSPSLAGGAVDF. DNA of the CDR3: TGTGCCAGCAGTCCCAGTCTAGCGGGAGGGGCTGTAGACTTC.